Detailed here is one T cell receptor (beta chain). Its antigen is unknown. Trimming left V 3 bases short and J 6 bases short, with 9 bases between. The CDR3 sequence is 11 residues long. Germline V gives CDR1 DFQATT, CDR2 SNEGSKA (reference sequence). This sample stems from a study of response to subunit inactivated influenza vaccine. Study-level findings and limits: Each seasonal influenza vaccination, the authors suggested, recruits few new T cells.

Each CDR3 protein is one row after TCRdb ran MiXCR on the RT-PCR reads. The sample carries about 700,000 distinct CDR3 sequences, approximately 14% recorded once. The gene calls are TRBV20-1 and TRBJ2-7; D remains unclear. The source was PBMCs from blood, collected about 13 days after vaccination. This clonotype originated in a man over 45 who received an inactivated influenza vaccine. The CDR3 region has the DNA TGCAGTGCTAGTGTAGCAGTCGAGCAGTACTTC. Translation gives CSASVAVEQYF.